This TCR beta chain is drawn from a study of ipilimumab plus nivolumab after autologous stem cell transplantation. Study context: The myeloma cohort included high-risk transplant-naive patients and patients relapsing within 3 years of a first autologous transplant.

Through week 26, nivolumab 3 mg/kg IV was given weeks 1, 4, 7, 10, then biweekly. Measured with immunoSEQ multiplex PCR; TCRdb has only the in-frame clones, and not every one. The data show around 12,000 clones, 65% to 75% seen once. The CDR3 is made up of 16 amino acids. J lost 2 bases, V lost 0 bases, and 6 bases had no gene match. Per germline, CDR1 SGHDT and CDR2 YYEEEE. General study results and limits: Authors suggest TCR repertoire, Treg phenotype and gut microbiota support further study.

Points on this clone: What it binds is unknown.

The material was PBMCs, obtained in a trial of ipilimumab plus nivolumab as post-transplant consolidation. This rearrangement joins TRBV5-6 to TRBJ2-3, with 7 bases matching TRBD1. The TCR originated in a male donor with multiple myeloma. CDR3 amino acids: CASSLADRPYTDTQYF. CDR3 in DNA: TGTGCCAGCAGCTTGGCGGACAGGCCGTACACAGATACGCAGTATTTT. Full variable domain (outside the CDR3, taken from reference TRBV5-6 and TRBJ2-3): DAGVTQSPTHLIKTRGQQVTLRCSPKSGHDTVSWYQQALGQGPQFIFQYYEEEERQRGNFPDRFSGHQFPNYSSELNVNALLLGDSALYLCASSLADRPYTDTQYFGPGTRLTVL.